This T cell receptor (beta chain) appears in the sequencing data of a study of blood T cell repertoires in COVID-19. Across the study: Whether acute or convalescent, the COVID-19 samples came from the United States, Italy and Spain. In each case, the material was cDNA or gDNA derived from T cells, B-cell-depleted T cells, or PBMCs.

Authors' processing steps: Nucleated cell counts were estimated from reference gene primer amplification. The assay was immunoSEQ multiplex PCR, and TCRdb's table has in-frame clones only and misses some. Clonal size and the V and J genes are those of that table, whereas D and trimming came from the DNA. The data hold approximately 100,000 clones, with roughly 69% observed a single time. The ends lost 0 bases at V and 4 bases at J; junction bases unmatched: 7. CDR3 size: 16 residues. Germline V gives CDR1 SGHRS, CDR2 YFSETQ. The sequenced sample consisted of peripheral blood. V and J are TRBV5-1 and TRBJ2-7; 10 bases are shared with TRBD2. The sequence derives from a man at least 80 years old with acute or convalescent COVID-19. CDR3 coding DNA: TGCGCCAGCAGCTTGGGGGCGGCTAGCGGGAGTTACGAGCAGTACTTC. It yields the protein CASSLGAASGSYEQYF.